The present entry profiles one T cell receptor (beta chain) with its context. The antigen is not known. This entry is derived from a study of a mutant IDH1 vaccine in newly diagnosed glioma. Study information: The study started vaccination 4-6 weeks after radiotherapy alone, or with temozolomide cycles. Earlier treatment was radiotherapy, temozolomide, or both, with most getting both. Of treated patients, around 62% were men and approximately 40% women, averaging 40.4 years.

Method: immunoSEQ multiplex PCR; TCRdb's copy keeps in-frame clones and lacks some. The sample holds 53,000 or so clones, over 75% seen once. General study findings and limits: Immune responses induced by the vaccine were seen in about 93% of patients, spanning multiple MHC alleles.

This sample's time point: week 5, during vaccination. Each dose delivered 300 ug of mutant IDH1 20-mer peptide subcutaneously with imiquimod. Per the germline V gene, CDR1 is SGHTA and CDR2 is FQGNSA. V was pared by 6 bases and J by 0 bases, with 15 bases between. This CDR3 spans 16 amino acids. The clonotype comes from a middle-aged man with glioma. Here the sequenced sample was PBMCs, taken from a glioma patient whose treatment included an IDH1 peptide vaccine. This sequence joins TRBV7-2 and TRBJ1-5; D possibly corresponds to TRBD1 (6 bases). The CDR3 nucleotides read TGTGCCAGCAGTACAGGGTCGGGTTATAGCAATCAGCCCCAGCATTTT. This codes for CASSTGSGYSNQPQHF.